This T cell receptor (beta chain) appears in the sequencing data of a study of T cells in Graves' hyperthyroidism and ophthalmopathy (dated by TCRdb to 2018 to 2020). Turning to the overall study: Peripheral blood samples were taken at the time of initial diagnosis, prior to any treatment. To identify distinguishing TCR V-J signatures, a discovery cohort of around 100 patients was used, comprising some 43 with Graves' ophthalmopathy and about 59 with stable Graves' hyperthyroidism. Prospective prediction of ophthalmopathy was tested in an independent validation cohort of some 20 hyperthyroidism patients and 15 to 17 patients who later progressed to ophthalmopathy. The approximately 100 discovery patients were randomly split 7:3 into training and test sets. In addition, the study compared T-cell repertoires in thyroid tissue and in blood from roughly six Graves' hyperthyroidism patients. After sampling, hyperthyroidism patients received methimazole starting at 30 mg daily, and ophthalmopathy patients received high-dose intravenous methylprednisolone. The paper describes TCR Vbeta CDR3 sequencing of about 140 peripheral blood samples, made up of fewer than 50 ophthalmopathy patients, 70 to 75 hyperthyroidism patients and 17 progressor patients. The investigation overall reported the following: Sample size was not statistically predetermined, and investigators were not blinded to group allocation. Most expanded thyroid clonotypes (frequency above 0.001) were also detected in blood, a finding suggesting that blood repertoires may reflect thyroid immune responses. Ophthalmopathy was separated from stable hyperthyroidism by a 13 V-J signature model, with 87.88% sensitivity and approximately 81% specificity obtained in cross-validation and 80%/75% obtained in testing. In validation, the model predicted progression to ophthalmopathy a median of roughly 6.5 months before onset, with 65% to 71% sensitivity and 72.22% specificity.

Moderately to severely active disease, a Clinical Activity Score of at least 3, a NOSPECS grade of at least 4, and a duration under 3 months were present in ophthalmopathy patients. Patients with uncontrolled infections, other autoimmune diseases, pregnancy or lactation were excluded. Clinical symptoms, serum thyroxine and TRAb, thyroid ultrasound, and orbital computed tomography formed the basis for the diagnoses. PBMCs were separated from over 9 ml of fresh peripheral blood using Ficoll-Paque density gradient centrifugation. Total RNA was extracted with Trizol reagent, and quality was checked on an Agilent 2100 Bioanalyzer. V is reduced by 8 bases and J by 5 bases, leaving a spacing of 15 bases between them. The CDR3, cysteine through phenylalanine, is 13 amino acids long. Kept here is only the CDR3 DNA, which spans 39 bases and is read in frame from base 1. The germline V gene supplies CDR1 MDHEN and CDR2 SYDVKM.

Amplification of TCR beta CDR3 regions was carried out from RNA transcripts. The TCR CDR3 was subjected to a first round of RT-PCR using the HTBI primer set and the Qiagen OneStep RT-PCR kit. A second multiplex PCR round built the libraries, followed by size selection and purification. Paired-end sequencing of the libraries was performed with 100 bp reads on an Illumina HiSeq2000. The original pipeline was this. SOAPnuke was used to process the raw data, removing reads that contained adapters or uncalled bases, had a mean Phred below 15, or lacked an exact match to the constant primer or identifier. High-quality paired reads were merged with COPE v1.2.5, and unique nucleotide sequences were defined as clonotypes. MiTCR v1.1 was used to align the clonotypes against IMGT TRBV, TRBD and TRBJ reference segments. Analysis was restricted to V-J combinations with a frequency above 0.0001, which covered about 99% of repertoires. A TCS score was defined as the ratio of F50 (clonal expansion) to E x V (chaos), with BLOSUM62-based TCRdist applied between CDR3 peptides within each V-J. Welch's t-statistics and random forest reduced 450 to 600 V-J features to 10 to 15, which were used in a naive Bayes classifier (R e1071). The raw public reads went through TCRdb reprocessing: fastp at Q25, MiXCR clone calling, in-frame beta chains kept. Rows merge per CDR3 protein into single entries with the most common DNA and genes. The V and J calls were not made by the authors but by TCRdb's processing. Here the sample has 600,000 to 650,000 distinct CDR3 sequences; under 25% occur a single time. The top ten hold around a third of the sample.

Regarding this clonotype: Its antigen is currently not known. The input lacks base qualities; no much larger clone sits a single base away.

The source of this sequence is a man aged 25-40 years with Graves' ophthalmopathy. The sequencing sample was made of blood. The chain is encoded by TRBV28 joined to TRBJ2-5, with no confident D gene call. The CDR3 region: CASRWSWMETQYF. The DNA is as follows: TGTGCCAGCCGTTGGAGTTGGATGGAGACCCAGTACTTC.